This T cell receptor (beta chain) came from a study of blood T cell repertoires in COVID-19. Sequenced by immunoSEQ multiplex PCR; TCRdb stores in-frame clones only, minus some. This sample has 350,000 to 450,000 clones, with about 86% found just once. The CDR3 runs 16 residues. V gave up 5 bases and J gave up 5 bases; unmatched junction bases: 10. The germline gives CDR1 LNHDA, CDR2 SQIVND (reference sequence). The gene calls are TRBV19 and TRBJ2-3; the match to TRBD2 covers 10 bases. The sequenced sample was peripheral blood. This receptor was taken from a woman aged 55 to 70 with COVID-19, enrolled during active disease. DNA for the CDR3: TGTGCCAGTAGTGGATATCTAGCGGGGGTTCGAGATACGCAGTATTTT. Its protein is CASSGYLAGVRDTQYF.